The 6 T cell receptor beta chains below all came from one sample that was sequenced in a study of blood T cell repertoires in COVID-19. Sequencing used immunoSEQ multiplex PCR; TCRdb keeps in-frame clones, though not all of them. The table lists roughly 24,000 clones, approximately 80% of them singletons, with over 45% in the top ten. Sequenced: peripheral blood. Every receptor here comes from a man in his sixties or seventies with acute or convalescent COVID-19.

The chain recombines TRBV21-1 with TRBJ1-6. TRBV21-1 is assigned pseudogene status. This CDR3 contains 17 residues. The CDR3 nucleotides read TGTGCCAGCAGCAAGTTATCCGAGAAGCCACCTCGTTCACCCCTCCACTTT. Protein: CASSKLSEKPPRSPLHF.

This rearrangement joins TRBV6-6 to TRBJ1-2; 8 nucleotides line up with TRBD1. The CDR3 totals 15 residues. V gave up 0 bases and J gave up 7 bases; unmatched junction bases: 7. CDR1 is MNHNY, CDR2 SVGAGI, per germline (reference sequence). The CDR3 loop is CASSYSTGEESGYTF. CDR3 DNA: TGTGCCAGCAGTTACTCGACAGGGGAAGAGTCTGGCTACACCTTC.

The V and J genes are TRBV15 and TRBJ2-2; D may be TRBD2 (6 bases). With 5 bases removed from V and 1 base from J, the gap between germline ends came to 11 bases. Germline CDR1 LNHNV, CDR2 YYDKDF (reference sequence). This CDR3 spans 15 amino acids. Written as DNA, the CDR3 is TGTGCCACCAGCGGGGGGACGAGGAACACCGGGGAGCTGTTTTTT. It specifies CATSGGTRNTGELFF.

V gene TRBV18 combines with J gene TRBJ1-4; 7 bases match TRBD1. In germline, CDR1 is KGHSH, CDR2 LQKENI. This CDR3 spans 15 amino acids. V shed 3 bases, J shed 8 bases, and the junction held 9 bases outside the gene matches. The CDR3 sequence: CASSPRTGRWEKLFF. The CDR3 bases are TGTGCCAGCTCACCCCGGACAGGACGGTGGGAAAAACTGTTTTTT.

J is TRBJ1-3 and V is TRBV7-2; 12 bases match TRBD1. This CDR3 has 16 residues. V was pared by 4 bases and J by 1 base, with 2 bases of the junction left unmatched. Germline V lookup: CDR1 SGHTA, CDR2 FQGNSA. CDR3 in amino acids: CASSWDRGLSGNTIYF. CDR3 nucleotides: TGTGCCAGCAGCTGGGACAGGGGGCTTTCTGGAAACACCATATATTTT.

CDR3 in DNA: TGTGCCTGGAGCAAACAGGGGGTGACTAATGAAAAACTGTTTTTT. As protein: CAWSKQGVTNEKLFF. The chain carries TRBV30 and TRBJ1-4; 8 bases agree with TRBD1. Germline lookup yields CDR1 GTSNPN and CDR2 SVGIG (reference sequence). This CDR3 is 15 amino acids long. V was pared by 3 bases and J by 2 bases, with 5 bases of the junction left unmatched.